The T cell receptor beta chain described here comes from a study of control samples from healthy donors and cancer patients. This CDR3 region has 13 residues. Between the trimmed V and J ends, which lost 1 base and 3 bases, there was a span of 6 bases. Per the germline V gene, CDR1 is KGHSH and CDR2 is LQKENI. Repertoires were generated with immunoSEQ multiplex PCR, while TCRdb's copy carries only in-frame clones and drops some. This sample yields approximately 52,000 clones, of which about 96% are seen a single time; approximately 0.99% belongs to the top ten. This sequence was found in a young woman in good health. Sequencing input: blood. V gene TRBV18 combines with J gene TRBJ1-1; D is ambiguous. As DNA, the CDR3 is TGTGCCAGCTCACCACAGGAGTACACTGAAGCTTTCTTT. Translation gives CASSPQEYTEAFF.